The 27 T cell receptor beta chains listed next were all sequenced from one sample in a study of spatial heterogeneity in lung cancer. Noted time point: sample taken at primary tumor resection. General study points: Intratumoral expanded alpha and beta TCR counts were found to track tumor mutation counts.

Each CDR3 protein is one row after TCRdb ran MiXCR on the 5' RACE reads. This table has 20,000 to 25,000 distinct CDR3 sequences, 4.5% to 5% appearing once. These TCRs are of unknown antigen specificity. The source material was lung tumor tissue, sampled at surgery. The receptors were gathered from a male donor with early-stage non-small cell lung cancer.

This clonotype has a handful of counts. This chain's CDR3 is CASSLDGGNQETQYF. The CDR3 bases are TGTGCCAGCAGTTTAGACGGGGGAAACCAAGAGACCCAGTACTTC. The chain combines TRBV2 with TRBJ2-5; a possible D gene is TRBD2 (6 bases). Germline V CDR1 and CDR2: SNHLY, FYNNEI. CDR3 size: 15 residues. Trimming left V 5 bases short and J 0 bases short, with 13 bases between.

Many counts were recorded for this clonotype. V and J are TRBV29-1 and TRBJ2-5, with TRBD1 matching 10 bases. The CDR3 length is 14 residues. The germline V gene encodes CDR1 SQVTM and CDR2 ANQGSEA. V lost 0 bases to trimming and J lost 5 bases; unmatched junction nucleotides: 3. CDR3 loop: CSVEETGGEETQYF. As DNA, the CDR3 is TGCAGCGTTGAAGAGACAGGGGGCGAGGAGACCCAGTACTTC.

This clonotype was observed many times. The chain links TRBV6-1 to TRBJ1-2, with 8 nucleotides matching TRBD1. Germline lookup yields CDR1 MNHNS and CDR2 SASEGT. The CDR3 length is 14 residues. J gave up 5 bases and V 6 bases, and 8 bases lay outside the gene matches. CDR3 residues: CASRPDRAFYGYTF. Here the CDR3 DNA reads TGTGCCAGCAGACCGGACAGGGCTTTTTATGGCTACACCTTC.

This clonotype was observed many times. The chain uses TRBV4-1 and TRBJ2-1; the D call may be TRBD1 or TRBD2 (5 bases each). With 3 bases removed from V and 12 bases from J, the gap between germline ends came to 12 bases. In germline, CDR1 is MGHRA, CDR2 YSYEKL. This CDR3 has 12 amino acids. CDR3 loop: CASSHGTSWQFF. The CDR3 DNA is TGCGCCAGCAGCCATGGGACCAGTTGGCAGTTCTTC.

This clonotype was seen at least ten times. This chain uses TRBV20-1 with TRBJ2-7; D gene uncertain. Germline assignment: CDR1 DFQATT and CDR2 SNEGSKA (reference sequence). The CDR3 covers 13 residues. Trimming removed 5 bases from V and 4 bases from J, with 15 bases in between. The CDR3 is CSAGPKEIYEQYF. The CDR3 DNA reads TGCAGTGCTGGGCCGAAAGAAATTTACGAGCAGTACTTC.

This clonotype was counted many times. The J gene is TRBJ1-6, the V gene TRBV20-1; 10 bases line up with TRBD1. After removal of 1 base from V and 7 bases from J, the junction contained 10 bases not matched to a gene. The CDR3 spans 17 residues. The germline gives CDR1 DFQATT, CDR2 SNEGSKA (reference sequence). The DNA for the CDR3 is TGCAGTGCTAGAGTTTGGGACAGGGGCTTTTCGAATTCACCCCTCCACTTT. Translation gives CSARVWDRGFSNSPLHF.

The table lists this clonotype with a count of one. The chain uses TRBV7-6 and TRBJ2-1; 7 bases are shared with TRBD1. The CDR3 consists of 15 residues. The V gene end was trimmed by 4 bases and the J gene end by 1 base; junction bases not matched to a gene: 4. Germline V lookup: CDR1 SGHVS, CDR2 FNYEAQ. CDR3 sequence reads: CASSSLGQSYNEQFF. Written as DNA, the CDR3 is TGTGCCAGCAGCTCCCTGGGACAGTCCTACAATGAGCAGTTCTTC.

There are many counts of this clonotype. The chain recombines TRBV19 with TRBJ2-2; 9 bases map to TRBD1. The CDR3 covers 15 residues. Germline CDR1 and CDR2: LNHDA and SQIVND (reference sequence). V lost 7 bases, J lost 4 bases, and 7 bases stayed unmatched. CDR3 amino acids: CASTPTGGFTGELFF. CDR3 in DNA: TGTGCCAGTACCCCGACAGGGGGTTTCACCGGGGAGCTGTTTTTT.

In its sample, this clonotype was seen many times. V usage is TRBV5-1 and J usage is TRBJ2-7, with D tentatively TRBD1 (6 bases). The CDR3 spans 14 residues. V was clipped by 0 bases and J by 3 bases, with 10 bases between them. Germline values: CDR1 SGHRS, CDR2 YFSETQ. The CDR3 loop reads CASSLAQGIYEQYF. The CDR3 coding sequence is TGCGCCAGCAGCTTGGCGCAGGGGATCTACGAGCAGTACTTC.

This clonotype appeared many times. The chain uses TRBV29-1 and TRBJ1-5, with 12 bases matching TRBD1. The V gene end was trimmed by 7 bases and the J gene end by 7 bases; junction bases not matched to a gene: 5. CDR3 length: 13 residues. The V gene's germline CDR1 is SQVTM and CDR2 ANQGSEA. This chain's CDR3 is CSAPGQGAQPQHF. In nucleotides, the CDR3 is TGCAGCGCCCCGGGACAGGGGGCGCAGCCCCAGCATTTT.

The table lists this clonotype with many counts. V usage is TRBV7-9 and J usage is TRBJ2-6; D is perhaps TRBD1 (6 bases). This CDR3 is 15 amino acids long. V was cut by 5 bases and J by 2 bases, with 10 bases left in between. Germline values: CDR1 SEHNR, CDR2 FQNEAQ (reference sequence). Written as DNA, the CDR3 is TGTGCCAGCAGCGAACAGGGCCCTGGGGCCAACGTCCTGACTTTC. This codes for CASSEQGPGANVLTF.

This chain connects TRBV6-2 or TRBV6-3 to TRBJ1-5, with unresolved D. Germline V lookup: CDR1 MNHEY, CDR2 SVGEGT. Deletions cut 1 base from V and 5 bases from J, with 9 bases between. This CDR3 comprises 14 residues. This chain's CDR3 is CASSYLSSDQPQHF. CDR3 DNA: TGTGCCAGCAGTTACTTATCGTCGGATCAGCCCCAGCATTTT.

This clonotype was observed at least ten times. V usage is TRBV6-2 or TRBV6-3 and J usage is TRBJ2-1; 7 bases are shared with TRBD2. Germline V gene sequence: CDR1 MNHEY, CDR2 SVGEGT. This CDR3 has 19 amino acids. The junction had 11 bases not matched to a gene; V was cut back by 0 bases and J by 0 bases. Written as DNA, the CDR3 is TGTGCCAGCAGTTACTCGAAGTTAGGCGGGGGAAGCTCCTACAATGAGCAGTTCTTC. Protein: CASSYSKLGGGSSYNEQFF.

This clonotype came up many times. The chain links TRBV3-1 to TRBJ1-6; D call uncertain. The CDR3 runs to 11 residues. Germline V lookup: CDR1 LGHDT, CDR2 YNNKEL (reference sequence). Trimming removed 3 bases from V and 14 bases from J, with 8 bases in between. The CDR3 sequence is CASSHARSLHF. The CDR3 DNA sequence: TGTGCCAGCAGCCACGCCAGGTCCCTCCACTTT. The whole variable domain, filled in from reference TRBV3-1 and TRBJ1-6, reads DTAVSQTPKYLVTQMGNDKSIKCEQNLGHDTMYWYKQDSKKFLKIMFSYNNKELIINETVPNRFSPKSPDKAHLNLHINSLELGDSAVYFCASSHARSLHFGNGTRLTVT.

This clonotype counts as medium-sized (0.01 to 0.1%). The rearrangement links TRBV3-1 to TRBJ1-1, with 7 bases aligning to TRBD1. The germline gives CDR1 LGHDT, CDR2 YNNKEL (reference sequence). Trimming removed 3 bases from V and 10 bases from J; junction bases left unmatched: 8. There are 13 residues in the CDR3. The CDR3 loop is CASSQRQGGTAFF. The CDR3 coding sequence is TGTGCCAGCAGCCAGCGACAGGGAGGGACAGCTTTCTTT.

This clonotype was counted ten times or more. This chain links TRBV28 with TRBJ2-1; D gene ambiguous. The CDR3 contains 11 residues. Germline V gene sequence: CDR1 MDHEN, CDR2 SYDVKM. The V and J ends lost 6 bases and 5 bases respectively, with 5 bases between them. The CDR3 DNA is TGTGCCAGCAGCCTCGACAATGAGCAGTTCTTC. It codes for CASSLDNEQFF.

By share of the sample, this clonotype is medium-sized. The genes are TRBV5-1 and TRBJ2-7; tentatively, D is TRBD2 (6 bases). The CDR3 has 12 residues. V was pared by 4 bases and J by 5 bases, with 10 bases between. CDR1 is SGHRS, CDR2 YFSETQ, per germline. CDR3 nucleotide sequence: TGCGCCAGCAGCCCGTGGGGGGACGAGCAGTACTTC. Protein sequence: CASSPWGDEQYF.

This clonotype has only a few counts. The chain uses TRBV10-3 and TRBJ2-2; 8 bases match TRBD1. In germline, CDR1 is ENHRY, CDR2 SYGVKD. Losses at the gene ends were 7 bases for V and 4 bases for J; bases not matched to a gene: 8. CDR3 size: 15 residues. CDR3 DNA: TGTGCCATCAACGGACAGGGTACGGGCACCGGGGAGCTGTTTTTT. Amino acids: CAINGQGTGTGELFF.

This clonotype appeared a few times. The rearrangement joins TRBV28 to TRBJ2-3; the match to TRBD1 covers 7 bases. CDR1 is MDHEN and CDR2 is SYDVKM in the germline V gene. This CDR3 region has 14 residues. The J segment lost 12 bases and the V segment lost 3 bases, leaving 12 bases of the junction unmatched. The CDR3 sequence: CASSLSVGQLFQYF. The CDR3 DNA is TGTGCCAGCAGTTTGTCTGTGGGACAGCTCTTTCAGTATTTT.

This clonotype is medium-sized (0.01 to 0.1%) by share. The chain recombines TRBV4-2 with TRBJ2-3; D call uncertain. Per germline, CDR1 LGHNA and CDR2 YNFKEQ. The CDR3 is made up of 15 amino acids. V lost 0 bases, J lost 2 bases, and 9 bases lay in between. The CDR3 DNA follows: TGTGCCAGCAGCCAAGAGGGCGTTCCCACAGATACGCAGTATTTT. Amino acids: CASSQEGVPTDTQYF.

This clonotype was recorded a few times. V usage is TRBV19 and J usage is TRBJ2-2, with D perhaps assigned TRBD1 or TRBD2 (6 bases each). CDR1 is LNHDA, CDR2 SQIVND, per germline (reference sequence). The germline V and J ends were trimmed by 10 bases and 5 bases, with 20 bases remaining between them. This CDR3 has 15 amino acids. The DNA of the CDR3 is TGTGCCACTCGAGTAGGAACAGGGAGGACCGGGGAGCTGTTTTTT. Translating gives CATRVGTGRTGELFF. The entire variable domain, with the rest obtained from reference TRBV19 and TRBJ2-2, is as follows: DGGITQSPKYLFRKEGQNVTLSCEQNLNHDAMYWYRQDPGQGLRLIYYSQIVNDFQKGDIAEGYSVSREKKESFPLTVTSAQKNPTAFYLCATRVGTGRTGELFFGEGSRLTVL.

This clonotype was seen repeatedly, ten times or more. The rearrangement joins TRBV3-1 to TRBJ1-5; weak D call: TRBD1 (6 bases). The CDR3 loop spans 16 amino acids. The ends were cut back, 2 bases at V and 1 base at J, with 12 bases in the middle. Germline CDR1 and CDR2: LGHDT and YNNKEL (reference sequence). The CDR3 bases are TGTGCCAGCAGCCAACACGCAGGGGACAGCAATCAGCCCCAGCATTTT. This sequence encodes CASSQHAGDSNQPQHF.

This clonotype has only a few counts. The rearrangement links TRBV19 to TRBJ2-2; 10 positions agree with TRBD2. The CDR3 runs 16 residues. V gave up 7 bases and J gave up 6 bases; unmatched junction bases: 11. CDR1 and CDR2 (germline): LNHDA, SQIVND (reference sequence). CDR3 region: CASTPPGLARAGELFF. The CDR3 DNA sequence: TGTGCCAGTACCCCCCCGGGACTAGCGAGAGCCGGGGAGCTGTTTTTT.

This clonotype was counted at least ten times. The gene calls are TRBV20-1 and TRBJ2-1; TRBD2 is a possible D gene (7 bases). There are 17 residues in the CDR3. V was pared by 1 base and J by 4 bases, with 20 bases between. The germline V gene has CDR1 DFQATT and CDR2 SNEGSKA (reference sequence). CDR3 nucleotide sequence: TGCAGTGCTAGAGCTCGTACAATACGGGGGGCGTACAATGAGCAGTTCTTC. Residues: CSARARTIRGAYNEQFF.

This clonotype was picked up many times. The V gene is TRBV3-1, the J gene TRBJ1-3; D unresolved. The germline V gene encodes CDR1 LGHDT and CDR2 YNNKEL (reference sequence). Trimming took off 1 base at V and 0 bases at J, with 7 bases between the two ends. This CDR3 spans 15 amino acids. CDR3 residues: CASSQGLDSGNTIYF. CDR3 in DNA: TGTGCCAGCAGCCAAGGTCTGGACTCTGGAAACACCATATATTTT. Based on the CDR3 plus reference TRBV3-1 and TRBJ1-3, the full variable domain is DTAVSQTPKYLVTQMGNDKSIKCEQNLGHDTMYWYKQDSKKFLKIMFSYNNKELIINETVPNRFSPKSPDKAHLNLHINSLELGDSAVYFCASSQGLDSGNTIYFGEGSWLTVV.

Many counts were recorded for this clonotype. The chain is built from TRBV7-2 and TRBJ1-5; D perhaps matches TRBD1 (5 bases). Germline CDR1 SGHTA, CDR2 FQGNSA. V lost 5 bases to trimming and J lost 9 bases, with 17 bases between them. CDR3 size: 14 residues. This CDR3 is CASSPFLRDGPQHF. CDR3 in DNA: TGTGCCAGCAGCCCATTTTTACGGGACGGGCCCCAGCATTTT.

This clonotype is medium-sized by share. This chain connects TRBV7-2 to TRBJ2-5, with 9 bases matching TRBD2. The V segment lost 4 bases and the J segment 2 bases; nucleotides outside the gene matches: 5. Germline CDR1 reads SGHTA; CDR2 reads FQGNSA. The CDR3 length is 15 residues. CDR3 amino acids: CASSYLAGAQETQYF. CDR3 sequence (DNA): TGTGCCAGCAGCTATTTAGCGGGAGCGCAAGAGACCCAGTACTTC.